This is a list of T cell receptor beta chains from one sample in a study of blood T cell repertoires in COVID-19. The method was immunoSEQ multiplex PCR; TCRdb's version includes in-frame clones alone and lacks a portion of them. The top ten clones hold approximately 10% of a sample with a few hundred thousand clones, 86% of them seen once. The sequenced sample consisted of peripheral blood. Receptors originate from a woman aged 50 to 65 with COVID-19, enrolled during active disease. The CDR3 runs from the conserved cysteine through the conserved F or W. Fields, in order: V gene, D gene, J gene, CDR3 protein. The D gene is left open where the match is weak.

v_call: TRBV27; d_call: TRBD2; j_call: TRBJ2-1; cdr3_aa: CASSFTSGAYNEQFF
v_call: TRBV11-2; d_call: TRBD1; j_call: TRBJ2-1; cdr3_aa: CASSRVQGAYEQFF
v_call: TRBV10-3; d_call: TRBD2; j_call: TRBJ2-3; cdr3_aa: CAISESGLATDTQYF
v_call: TRBV12-3/TRBV12-4; d_call: -; j_call: TRBJ2-1; cdr3_aa: CASSLSSYEQFF
v_call: TRBV5-5; d_call: -; j_call: TRBJ1-5; cdr3_aa: CASSLWGDSNQPQHF
v_call: TRBV19; d_call: TRBD1; j_call: TRBJ2-3; cdr3_aa: CASGQGQRDTQYF
v_call: TRBV5-6; d_call: -; j_call: TRBJ1-6; cdr3_aa: CASSVGRSLYELHF
v_call: TRBV25-1; d_call: TRBD1; j_call: TRBJ1-6; cdr3_aa: CASSGGTGNSPLHF
v_call: TRBV19; d_call: TRBD1; j_call: TRBJ1-5; cdr3_aa: CASSINLGQTNQPQHF
v_call: TRBV7-9; d_call: TRBD1; j_call: TRBJ2-7; cdr3_aa: CASNRDSLYEQYF
v_call: TRBV30; d_call: TRBD1; j_call: TRBJ1-5; cdr3_aa: CAWSVQQGPGSPQHF
v_call: TRBV28; d_call: -; j_call: TRBJ1-5; cdr3_aa: CASSTLDTNNQPQHF
v_call: TRBV27; d_call: -; j_call: TRBJ2-7; cdr3_aa: CASSFQHSPYEQYF
v_call: TRBV19; d_call: TRBD1; j_call: TRBJ2-2; cdr3_aa: CASSWTGRELFF
v_call: TRBV4-3; d_call: TRBD2; j_call: TRBJ2-7; cdr3_aa: CASSQGTGGTSYEQYF
v_call: TRBV5-6; d_call: -; j_call: TRBJ2-1; cdr3_aa: CASSLQGTDEQFF
v_call: TRBV30; d_call: -; j_call: TRBJ1-6; cdr3_aa: CAWSGNSPLHF
v_call: TRBV6-4; d_call: -; j_call: TRBJ2-1; cdr3_aa: CASSVSGTPNNEQFF
v_call: TRBV19; d_call: -; j_call: TRBJ1-4; cdr3_aa: CASSMGQTAEKLFF
v_call: TRBV4-3; d_call: TRBD1; j_call: TRBJ2-3; cdr3_aa: CASSPGTGFTDTQYF
v_call: TRBV11-2; d_call: -; j_call: TRBJ1-2; cdr3_aa: CASSLALNYGYTF
v_call: TRBV27; d_call: -; j_call: TRBJ2-2; cdr3_aa: CASRLSGTGELFF
v_call: TRBV6-1; d_call: -; j_call: TRBJ1-2; cdr3_aa: CASSELGGSYTF
v_call: TRBV6-5; d_call: -; j_call: TRBJ1-1; cdr3_aa: CANNRADHTEAFF
v_call: TRBV5-1; d_call: -; j_call: TRBJ2-3; cdr3_aa: CASSPVTGRGTDTQYF
v_call: TRBV5-8; d_call: -; j_call: TRBJ2-2; cdr3_aa: CASSRDSNTGELFF
v_call: TRBV30; d_call: TRBD1; j_call: TRBJ2-1; cdr3_aa: CAWSEDRADEQFF
v_call: TRBV28; d_call: TRBD1; j_call: TRBJ2-2; cdr3_aa: CASSCKRYRGGTGELFF
v_call: TRBV12-3/TRBV12-4; d_call: -; j_call: TRBJ2-3; cdr3_aa: CATSRSRTDTQYF
v_call: TRBV6-2/TRBV6-3; d_call: -; j_call: TRBJ2-7; cdr3_aa: CASSLRGAALRHYEQYF
v_call: TRBV19; d_call: -; j_call: TRBJ1-2; cdr3_aa: CASSAGIRDGYTF
v_call: TRBV12-5; d_call: TRBD2; j_call: TRBJ2-2; cdr3_aa: CASGSSSSGGATGELFF
v_call: TRBV6-5; d_call: -; j_call: TRBJ1-2; cdr3_aa: CASSYSEEDVLGYTF
v_call: TRBV30; d_call: -; j_call: TRBJ2-1; cdr3_aa: CAWSFGNEQFF
v_call: TRBV7-2; d_call: -; j_call: TRBJ1-5; cdr3_aa: CASSPQTVSNQPQHF
v_call: TRBV5-1; d_call: TRBD2; j_call: TRBJ2-3; cdr3_aa: CASSVGLAGGQPGKADTQYF
v_call: TRBV3-1/TRBV3-2; d_call: -; j_call: TRBJ1-4; cdr3_aa: CASSTSDAGYNEKLFF
v_call: TRBV7-8; d_call: -; j_call: TRBJ1-2; cdr3_aa: CASSPYRNYGYTF
v_call: TRBV19; d_call: TRBD1; j_call: TRBJ1-4; cdr3_aa: CASSVTGINEKLFF
v_call: TRBV11-2; d_call: -; j_call: TRBJ1-2; cdr3_aa: CASAQNSYGYTF
v_call: TRBV27; d_call: TRBD2; j_call: TRBJ2-2; cdr3_aa: CASTGAGGLIGELFF
v_call: TRBV6-5; d_call: TRBD2; j_call: TRBJ2-2; cdr3_aa: CASSRGGPSGGELFF
v_call: TRBV6-5; d_call: -; j_call: TRBJ1-2; cdr3_aa: CASRTIEANYGYTF
v_call: TRBV7-2; d_call: TRBD2; j_call: TRBJ2-5; cdr3_aa: CASSLWRGETQYF
v_call: TRBV30; d_call: TRBD1; j_call: TRBJ1-1; cdr3_aa: CAWDHRGTEAFF
v_call: TRBV2; d_call: -; j_call: TRBJ2-2; cdr3_aa: CASRVTPGSTGELFF
v_call: TRBV2; d_call: -; j_call: TRBJ1-5; cdr3_aa: CASSLDGIGNQPQHF
v_call: TRBV19; d_call: -; j_call: TRBJ2-1; cdr3_aa: CASSLTKNNEQFF
v_call: TRBV25-1; d_call: TRBD1; j_call: TRBJ1-6; cdr3_aa: CASSDQGVTYNSPLHF
v_call: TRBV5-1; d_call: TRBD1; j_call: TRBJ1-2; cdr3_aa: CASKGQGWSGYTF
v_call: TRBV28; d_call: -; j_call: TRBJ2-5; cdr3_aa: CASSLYRRETQYF
v_call: TRBV19; d_call: TRBD1; j_call: TRBJ1-5; cdr3_aa: CASKGRGGVNQPQHF
v_call: TRBV12-3/TRBV12-4; d_call: TRBD1; j_call: TRBJ1-5; cdr3_aa: CASSTGGREPQHF
v_call: TRBV2; d_call: -; j_call: TRBJ1-2; cdr3_aa: CASSVSGGVDYGYTF